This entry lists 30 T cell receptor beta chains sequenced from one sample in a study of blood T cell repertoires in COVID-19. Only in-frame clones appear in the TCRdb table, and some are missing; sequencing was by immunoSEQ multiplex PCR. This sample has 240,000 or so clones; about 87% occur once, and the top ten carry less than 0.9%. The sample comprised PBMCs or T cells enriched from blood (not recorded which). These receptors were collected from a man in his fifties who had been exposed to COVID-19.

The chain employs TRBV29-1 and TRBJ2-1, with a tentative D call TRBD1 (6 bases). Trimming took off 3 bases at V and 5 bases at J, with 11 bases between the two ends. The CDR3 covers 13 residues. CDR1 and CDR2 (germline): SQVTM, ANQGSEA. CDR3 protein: CSVDQGWDNEQFF. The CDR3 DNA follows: TGCAGCGTTGATCAGGGGTGGGACAATGAGCAGTTCTTC.

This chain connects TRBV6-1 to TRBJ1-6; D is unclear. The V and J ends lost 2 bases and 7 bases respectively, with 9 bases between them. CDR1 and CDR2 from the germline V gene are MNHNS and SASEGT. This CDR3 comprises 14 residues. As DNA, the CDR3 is TGTGCCAGCAGTGAACTCCGAGGAAATTCACCCCTCCACTTT. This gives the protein CASSELRGNSPLHF.

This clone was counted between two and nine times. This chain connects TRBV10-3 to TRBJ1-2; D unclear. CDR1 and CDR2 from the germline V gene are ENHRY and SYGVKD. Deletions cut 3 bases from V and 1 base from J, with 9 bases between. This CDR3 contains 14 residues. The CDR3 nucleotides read TGTGCCATCAGTGAAGGGCGGGATAACTATGGCTACACCTTC. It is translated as CAISEGRDNYGYTF.

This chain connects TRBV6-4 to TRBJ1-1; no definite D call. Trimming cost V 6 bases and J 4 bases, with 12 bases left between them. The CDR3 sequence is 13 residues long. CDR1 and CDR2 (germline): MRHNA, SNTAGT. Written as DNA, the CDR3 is TGTGCCAGCAGCGGGGAGGTGGGCACTGAAGCTTTCTTT. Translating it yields CASSGEVGTEAFF.

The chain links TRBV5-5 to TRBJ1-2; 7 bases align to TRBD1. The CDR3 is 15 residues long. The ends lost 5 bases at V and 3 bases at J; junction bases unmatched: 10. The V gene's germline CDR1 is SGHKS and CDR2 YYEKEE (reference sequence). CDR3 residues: CASSVGQGVHYGYTF. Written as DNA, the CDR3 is TGTGCCAGCAGTGTGGGGCAGGGGGTACACTATGGCTACACCTTC.

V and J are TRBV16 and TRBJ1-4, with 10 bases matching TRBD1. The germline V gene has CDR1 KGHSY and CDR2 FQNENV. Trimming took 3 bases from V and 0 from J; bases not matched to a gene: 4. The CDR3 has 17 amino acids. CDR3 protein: CASSHDRGPSTNEKLFF. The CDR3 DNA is TGTGCCAGCAGCCACGACAGGGGGCCGTCAACTAATGAAAAACTGTTTTTT.

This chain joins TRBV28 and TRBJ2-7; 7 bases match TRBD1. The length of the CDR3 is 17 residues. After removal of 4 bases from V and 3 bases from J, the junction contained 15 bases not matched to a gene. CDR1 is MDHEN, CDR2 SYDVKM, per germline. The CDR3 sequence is CASSSGSGQLAFYEQYV. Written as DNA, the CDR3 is TGTGCCAGCAGTTCAGGTTCGGGACAGTTGGCTTTCTACGAGCAGTACGTC.

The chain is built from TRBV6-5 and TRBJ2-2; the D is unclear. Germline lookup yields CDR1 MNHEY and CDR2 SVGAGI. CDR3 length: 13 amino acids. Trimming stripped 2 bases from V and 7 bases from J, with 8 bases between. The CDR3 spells CASSYVANGELFF. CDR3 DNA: TGTGCCAGCAGTTACGTCGCTAACGGGGAGCTGTTTTTT.

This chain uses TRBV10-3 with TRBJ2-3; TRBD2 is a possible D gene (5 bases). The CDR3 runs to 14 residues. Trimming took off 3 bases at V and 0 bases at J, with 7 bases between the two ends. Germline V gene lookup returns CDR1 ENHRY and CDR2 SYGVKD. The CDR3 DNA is TGTGCCATCAGTGACGAGCGGAGCACAGATACGCAGTATTTT. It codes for CAISDERSTDTQYF.

The CDR3 nucleotides read TGCGCCAGCAGCTTACGGGGAAGGGAAAATAATTCACCCCTCCACTTT. Residues: CASSLRGRENNSPLHF. The V and J genes are TRBV5-1 and TRBJ1-6; D call uncertain. Between the trimmed V and J ends, which lost 2 bases and 5 bases, there was a span of 14 bases. CDR1 and CDR2 from the germline V gene are SGHRS and YFSETQ. The CDR3 totals 16 residues.

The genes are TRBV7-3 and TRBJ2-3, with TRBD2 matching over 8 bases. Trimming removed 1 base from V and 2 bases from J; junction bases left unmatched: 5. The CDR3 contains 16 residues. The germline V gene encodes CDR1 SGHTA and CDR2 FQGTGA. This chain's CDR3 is CASSLRGGGTTDTQYF. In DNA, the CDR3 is TGTGCCAGCAGCTTAAGAGGCGGGGGGACCACAGATACGCAGTATTTT.

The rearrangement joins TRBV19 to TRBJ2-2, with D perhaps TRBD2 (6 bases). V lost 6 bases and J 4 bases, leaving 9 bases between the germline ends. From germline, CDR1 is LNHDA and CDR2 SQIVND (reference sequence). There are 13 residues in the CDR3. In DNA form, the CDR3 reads TGTGCCAGTAGGGACTATCCCACCGGGGAGCTGTTTTTT. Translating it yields CASRDYPTGELFF.

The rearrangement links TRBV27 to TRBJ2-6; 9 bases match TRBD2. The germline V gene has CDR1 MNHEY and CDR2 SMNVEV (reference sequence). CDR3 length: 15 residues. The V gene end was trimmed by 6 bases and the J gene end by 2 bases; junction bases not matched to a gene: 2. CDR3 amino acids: CASRIAGAGANVLTF. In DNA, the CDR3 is TGTGCCAGCAGAATAGCGGGAGCTGGGGCCAACGTCCTGACTTTC.

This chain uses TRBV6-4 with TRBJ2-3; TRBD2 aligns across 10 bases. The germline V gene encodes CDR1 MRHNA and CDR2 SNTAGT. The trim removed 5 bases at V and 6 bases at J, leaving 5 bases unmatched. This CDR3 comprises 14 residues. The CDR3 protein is CASSPSGSDDTQYF. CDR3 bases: TGTGCCAGCAGTCCTAGCGGGAGTGACGATACGCAGTATTTT.

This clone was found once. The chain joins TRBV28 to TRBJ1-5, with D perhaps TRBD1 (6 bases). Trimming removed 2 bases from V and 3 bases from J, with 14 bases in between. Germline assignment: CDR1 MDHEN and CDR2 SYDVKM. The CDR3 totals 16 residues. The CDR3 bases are TGTGCCAGCAGTTTAACAGGGCCAGTTACCAATCAGCCCCAGCATTTT. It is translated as CASSLTGPVTNQPQHF.

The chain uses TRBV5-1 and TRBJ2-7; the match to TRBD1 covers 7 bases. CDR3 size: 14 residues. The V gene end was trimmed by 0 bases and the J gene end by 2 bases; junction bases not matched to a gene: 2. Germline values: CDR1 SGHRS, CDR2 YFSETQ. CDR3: CASSLGDRTYEQYV. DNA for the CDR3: TGCGCCAGCAGCTTGGGGGACAGAACCTACGAGCAGTACGTC.

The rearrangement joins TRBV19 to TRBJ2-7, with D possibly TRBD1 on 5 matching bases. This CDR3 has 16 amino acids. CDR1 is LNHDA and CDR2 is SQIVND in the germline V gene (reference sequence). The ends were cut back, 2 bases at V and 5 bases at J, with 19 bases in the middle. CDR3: CASSITPLRVFHEQYF. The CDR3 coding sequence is TGTGCCAGTAGTATAACCCCCCTCAGGGTATTCCACGAGCAGTACTTC.

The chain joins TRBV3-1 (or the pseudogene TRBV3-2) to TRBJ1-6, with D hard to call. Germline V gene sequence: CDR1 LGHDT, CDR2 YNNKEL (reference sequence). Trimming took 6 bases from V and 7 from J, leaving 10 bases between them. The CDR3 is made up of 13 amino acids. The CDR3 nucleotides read TGTGCCAGCAGTCCAAGCTGGAATTCACCCCTCCACTTT. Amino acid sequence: CASSPSWNSPLHF.

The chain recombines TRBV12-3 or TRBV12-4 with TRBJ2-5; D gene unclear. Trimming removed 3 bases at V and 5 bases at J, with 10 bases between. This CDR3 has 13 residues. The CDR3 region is CASSLGPAETQYF. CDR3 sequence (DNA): TGTGCCAGCAGTTTGGGTCCAGCGGAGACCCAGTACTTC.

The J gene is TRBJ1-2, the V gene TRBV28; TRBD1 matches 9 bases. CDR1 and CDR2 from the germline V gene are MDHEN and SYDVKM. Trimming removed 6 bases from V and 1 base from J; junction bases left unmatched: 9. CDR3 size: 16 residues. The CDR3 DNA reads TGTGCCAGCAGCCCTGGAGGGACAGGGCGTAACTATGGCTACACCTTC. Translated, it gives CASSPGGTGRNYGYTF.

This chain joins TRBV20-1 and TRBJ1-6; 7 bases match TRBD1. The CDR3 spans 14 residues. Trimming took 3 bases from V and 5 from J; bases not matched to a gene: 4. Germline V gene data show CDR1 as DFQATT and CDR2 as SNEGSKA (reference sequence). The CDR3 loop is CSASGTGDNSPLHF. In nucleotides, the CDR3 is TGCAGTGCTAGTGGTACAGGGGATAATTCACCCCTCCACTTT.

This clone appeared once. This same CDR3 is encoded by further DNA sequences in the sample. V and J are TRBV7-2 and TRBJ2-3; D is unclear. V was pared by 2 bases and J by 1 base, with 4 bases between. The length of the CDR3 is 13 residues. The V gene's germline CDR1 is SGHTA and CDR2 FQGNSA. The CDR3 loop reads CASSLPGTDTQYF. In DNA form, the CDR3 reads TGTGCCAGCAGCTTACCGGGCACAGATACGCAGTATTTT.

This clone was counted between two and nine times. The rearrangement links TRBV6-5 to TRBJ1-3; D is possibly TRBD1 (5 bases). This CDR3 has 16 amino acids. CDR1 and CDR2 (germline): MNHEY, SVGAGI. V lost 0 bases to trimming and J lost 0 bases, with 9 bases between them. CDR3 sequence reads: CASSYSQGLSGNTIYF. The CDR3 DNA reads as TGTGCCAGCAGTTACTCGCAGGGACTCTCTGGAAACACCATATATTTT.

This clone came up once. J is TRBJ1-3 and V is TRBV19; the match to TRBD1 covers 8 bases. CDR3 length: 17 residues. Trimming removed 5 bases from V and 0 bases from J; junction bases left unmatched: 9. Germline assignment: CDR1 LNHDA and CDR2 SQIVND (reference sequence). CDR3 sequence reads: CASSPPGGAGSGNTIYF. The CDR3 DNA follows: TGTGCCAGTAGTCCTCCAGGGGGCGCAGGCTCTGGAAACACCATATATTTT.

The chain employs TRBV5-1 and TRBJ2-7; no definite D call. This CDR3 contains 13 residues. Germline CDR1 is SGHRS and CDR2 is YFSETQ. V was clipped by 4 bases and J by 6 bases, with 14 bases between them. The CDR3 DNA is TGCGCCAGCAGCCACGGATCGGGTGGCGAGCAGTACTTC. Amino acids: CASSHGSGGEQYF.

The DNA for the CDR3 is TGCGCCAGCAGCTTGGCCATGACAGGGCTTAGCACAGATACGCAGTATTTT. Translated: CASSLAMTGLSTDTQYF. V gene TRBV5-1 combines with J gene TRBJ2-3, with TRBD1 matching 7 bases. Germline CDR1 reads SGHRS; CDR2 reads YFSETQ. CDR3 length: 17 amino acids. The V segment lost 0 bases and the J segment 0 bases; nucleotides outside the gene matches: 7.

The CDR3 is CAGHRGPDQPQHF. The CDR3 nucleotides read TGTGCCGGACACAGGGGGCCTGATCAGCCCCAGCATTTT. This chain uses TRBV6-5 with TRBJ1-5; 9 bases map to TRBD1. CDR1 and CDR2 (germline): MNHEY, SVGAGI. The length of the CDR3 is 13 residues. V gave up 11 bases and J gave up 5 bases; unmatched junction bases: 7.

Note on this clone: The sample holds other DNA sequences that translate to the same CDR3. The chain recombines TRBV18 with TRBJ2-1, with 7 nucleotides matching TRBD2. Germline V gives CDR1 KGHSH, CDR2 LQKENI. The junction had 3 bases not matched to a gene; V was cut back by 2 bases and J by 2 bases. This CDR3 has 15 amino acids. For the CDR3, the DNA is TGTGCCAGCTCACCATCGGGGGGAGCCTACAATGAGCAGTTCTTC. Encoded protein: CASSPSGGAYNEQFF.

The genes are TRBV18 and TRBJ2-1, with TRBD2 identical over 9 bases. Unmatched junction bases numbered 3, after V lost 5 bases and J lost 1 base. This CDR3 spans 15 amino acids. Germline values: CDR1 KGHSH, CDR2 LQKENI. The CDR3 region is CASSTGLASYNEQFF. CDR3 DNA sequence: TGTGCCAGCTCAACCGGACTAGCGTCCTACAATGAGCAGTTCTTC.

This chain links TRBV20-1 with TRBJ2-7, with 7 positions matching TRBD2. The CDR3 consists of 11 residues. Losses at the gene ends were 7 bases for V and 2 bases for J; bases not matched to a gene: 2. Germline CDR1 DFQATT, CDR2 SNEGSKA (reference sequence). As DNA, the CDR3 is TGCAGTGGGGGAGGGGCCTACGAGCAGTACTTC. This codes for CSGGGAYEQYF.